This T cell receptor beta chain comes out of a study of T cells in Graves' hyperthyroidism and ophthalmopathy. Overall study: The blood sample was taken at first diagnosis, before treatment began. Findings of the study overall: The model forecast ophthalmopathy, anticipating it by a median roughly 6.3 months before onset.

RNA transcripts gave rise to amplified TCR beta CDR3 regions. A set of HTBI primers served as the primers for a first-round RT-PCR of the TCR CDR3. TCRdb recomputed calls from the multiplex PCR reads with MiXCR, one row per CDR3 protein. The repertoire consists of 470,000 or so distinct CDR3 sequences, with around 20% occurring once and the leading ten covering around a quarter. This clonotype was found many times. Its antigen is not known. CDR1 and CDR2 from the germline V gene are MDHEN and SYDVKM. CDR3 size: 13 residues. Trimming took off 6 bases at V and 2 bases at J, with 10 bases between the two ends.

Sample: blood. This clonotype originated in a man in his late teens or twenties with Graves' hyperthyroidism. This chain uses TRBV28 with TRBJ2-5; D not certain. CDR3 nucleotides: TGTGCCAGCAGATCCGGCTTTCAAGAGACCCAGTACTTC. This codes for CASRSGFQETQYF.